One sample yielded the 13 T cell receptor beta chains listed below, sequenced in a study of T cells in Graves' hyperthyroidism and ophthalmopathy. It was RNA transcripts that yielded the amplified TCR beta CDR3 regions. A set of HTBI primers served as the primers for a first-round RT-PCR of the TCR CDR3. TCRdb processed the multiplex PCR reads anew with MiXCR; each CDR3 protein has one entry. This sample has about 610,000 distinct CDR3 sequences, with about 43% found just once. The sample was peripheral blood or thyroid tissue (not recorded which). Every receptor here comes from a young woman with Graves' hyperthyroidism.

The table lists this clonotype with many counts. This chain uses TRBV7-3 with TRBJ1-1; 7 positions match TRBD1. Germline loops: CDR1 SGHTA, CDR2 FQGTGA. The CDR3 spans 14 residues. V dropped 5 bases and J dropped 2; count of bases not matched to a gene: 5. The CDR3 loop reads CASSPDRLNTEAFF. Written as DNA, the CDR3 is TGTGCCAGCAGCCCGGACAGGCTTAACACTGAAGCTTTCTTT.

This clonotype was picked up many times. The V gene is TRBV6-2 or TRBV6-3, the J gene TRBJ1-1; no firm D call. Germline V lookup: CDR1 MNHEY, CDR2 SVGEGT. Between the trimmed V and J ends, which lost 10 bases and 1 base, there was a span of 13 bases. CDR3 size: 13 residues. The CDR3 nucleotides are TGTGCCACCAAACAGACTCAGAACACTGAAGCTTTCTTT. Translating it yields CATKQTQNTEAFF.

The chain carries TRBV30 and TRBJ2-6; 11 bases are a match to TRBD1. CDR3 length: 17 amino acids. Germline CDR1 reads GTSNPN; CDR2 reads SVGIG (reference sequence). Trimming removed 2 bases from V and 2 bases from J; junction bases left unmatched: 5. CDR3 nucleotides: TGTGCCTGGAGTCCCGGACAGGGGGCTACTGGGGCCAACGTCCTGACTTTC. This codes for CAWSPGQGATGANVLTF.

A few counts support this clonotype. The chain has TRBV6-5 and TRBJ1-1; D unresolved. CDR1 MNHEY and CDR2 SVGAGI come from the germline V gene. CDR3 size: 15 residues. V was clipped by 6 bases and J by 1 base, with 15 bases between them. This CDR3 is CASRSLGVRNTEAFF. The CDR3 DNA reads TGTGCCAGCAGGTCCCTCGGGGTGAGGAACACTGAAGCTTTCTTT.

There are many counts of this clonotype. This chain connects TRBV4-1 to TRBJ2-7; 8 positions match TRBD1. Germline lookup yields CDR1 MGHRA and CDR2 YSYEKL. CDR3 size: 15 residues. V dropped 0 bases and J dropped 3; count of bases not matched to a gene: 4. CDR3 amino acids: CASSQERDRGYEQYF. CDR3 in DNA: TGCGCCAGCAGCCAAGAACGAGACAGGGGCTACGAGCAGTACTTC.

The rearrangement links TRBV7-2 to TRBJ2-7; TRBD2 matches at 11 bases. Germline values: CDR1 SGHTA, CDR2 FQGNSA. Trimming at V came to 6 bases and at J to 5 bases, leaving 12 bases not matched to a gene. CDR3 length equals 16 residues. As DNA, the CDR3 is TGTGCCAGCAGTTTTAGCCGACTAGCGGGAATCGACGAGCAGTACTTC. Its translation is CASSFSRLAGIDEQYF. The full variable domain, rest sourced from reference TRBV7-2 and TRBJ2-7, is GAGVSQSPSNKVTEKGKDVELRCDPISGHTALYWYRQSLGQGLEFLIYFQGNSAPDKSGLPSDRFSAERTGGSVSTLTIQRTQQEDSAVYLCASSFSRLAGIDEQYFGPGTRLTVT.

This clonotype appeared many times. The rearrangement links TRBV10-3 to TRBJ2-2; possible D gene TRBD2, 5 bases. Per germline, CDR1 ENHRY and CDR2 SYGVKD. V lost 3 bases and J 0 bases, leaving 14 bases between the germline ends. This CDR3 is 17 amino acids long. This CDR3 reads CAISDRFFGANTGELFF. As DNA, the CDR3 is TGTGCCATCAGTGATCGTTTTTTCGGGGCGAACACCGGGGAGCTGTTTTTT.

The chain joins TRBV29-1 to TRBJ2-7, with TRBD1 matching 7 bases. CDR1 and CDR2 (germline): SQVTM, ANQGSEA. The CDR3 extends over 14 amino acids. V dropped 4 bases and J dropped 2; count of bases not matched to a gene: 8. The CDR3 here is CSVGQGQGAYEQYF. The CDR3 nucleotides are TGCAGCGTTGGCCAGGGCCAGGGGGCCTACGAGCAGTACTTC.

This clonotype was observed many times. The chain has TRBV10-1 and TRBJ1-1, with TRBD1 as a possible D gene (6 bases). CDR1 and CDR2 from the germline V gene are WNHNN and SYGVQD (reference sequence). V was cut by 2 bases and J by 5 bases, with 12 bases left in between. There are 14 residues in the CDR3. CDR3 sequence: CASSESSGQTEAFF. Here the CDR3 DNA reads TGCGCCAGCAGTGAGAGTTCGGGACAAACTGAAGCTTTCTTT.

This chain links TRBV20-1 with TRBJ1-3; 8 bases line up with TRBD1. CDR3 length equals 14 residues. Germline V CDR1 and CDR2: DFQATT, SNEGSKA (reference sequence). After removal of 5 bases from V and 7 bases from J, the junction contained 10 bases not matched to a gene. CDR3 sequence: CSAPSTGATNTIYF. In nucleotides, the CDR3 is TGCAGTGCTCCCTCGACAGGGGCGACGAACACCATATATTTT.

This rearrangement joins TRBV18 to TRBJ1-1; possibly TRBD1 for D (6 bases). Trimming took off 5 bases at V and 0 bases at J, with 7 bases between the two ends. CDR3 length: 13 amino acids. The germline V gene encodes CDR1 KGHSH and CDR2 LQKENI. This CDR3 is CASSGGMNTEAFF. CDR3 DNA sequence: TGTGCCAGCTCAGGGGGCATGAACACTGAAGCTTTCTTT.

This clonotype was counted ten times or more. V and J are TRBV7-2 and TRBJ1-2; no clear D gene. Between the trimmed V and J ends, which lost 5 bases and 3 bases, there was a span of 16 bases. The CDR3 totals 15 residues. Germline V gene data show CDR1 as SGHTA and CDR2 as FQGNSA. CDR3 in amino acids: CASSHWPRWDYGYTF. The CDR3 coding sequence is TGTGCCAGCAGCCACTGGCCCAGGTGGGACTATGGCTACACCTTC.

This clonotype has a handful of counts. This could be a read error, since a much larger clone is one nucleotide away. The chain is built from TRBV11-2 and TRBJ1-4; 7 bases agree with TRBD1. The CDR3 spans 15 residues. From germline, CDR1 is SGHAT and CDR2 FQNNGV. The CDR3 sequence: CAGRSPGGANEKLFF. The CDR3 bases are TGTGCCGGCAGATCCCCAGGGGGAGCTAATGAAAAACTGTTTTTT.